This T cell receptor (beta chain) was sequenced during a study of blood T cell repertoires in COVID-19. About the research overall: From T cells, B-cell-depleted T cells, or PBMCs came the material, which was cDNA or gDNA.

Germline CDR1 reads ENHRY; CDR2 reads SYGVKD. CDR3 length: 15 residues. The V and J ends lost 3 bases and 2 bases respectively, with 12 bases between them. Before being deemed recovered, Cohort 3 donors had two negative PCRs, clearance, or symptom resolution. The assay was immunoSEQ multiplex PCR, and TCRdb's table has in-frame clones only and misses some. Among some 490,000 clones, 80% to 90% were seen once, and the ten largest hold around 7.9%. The sample taken for sequencing was PBMCs or T cells enriched from blood (not recorded which). The chain employs TRBV10-3 and TRBJ2-3; D call uncertain. This TCR was sampled from a woman aged 55-69 years who had recovered from COVID-19. The CDR3 protein is CAISDWQTYTDTQYF. The CDR3, as DNA: TGTGCCATCAGTGATTGGCAAACATACACAGATACGCAGTATTTT.